A selection of T cell receptor beta chains follows, all from one sample in a study of blood T cell repertoires in COVID-19. Sequencing was performed with immunoSEQ multiplex PCR; in TCRdb, only in-frame clones are kept and a portion is missing. The table has roughly 76,000 clones, about nine tenths seen once. Sequenced input: peripheral blood. Every receptor here comes from a woman aged 80 or older with active or convalescent COVID-19. The CDR3 runs from the conserved cysteine through the conserved F or W. A D gene is named only where the DNA matches it firmly. Only some rows state a clone size, as once, few, many or a class for expanded clones.

D,size,V,J,DNA,CDR3
TRBD2,-,TRBV10-1,TRBJ2-7,TGCGCCAGCAGCCCTAGCGGGACCTACGAGCAGTACTTC,CASSPSGTYEQYF
-,-,TRBV7-9,TRBJ2-5,TGTGCCAGCAGCTTACCGCGGGGGCACCAAGAGACCCAGTACTTC,CASSLPRGHQETQYF
TRBD1,-,TRBV9,TRBJ2-3,TGTGCCAGCGGAGAGGGGACAGGACCCGATACGCAGTATTTT,CASGEGTGPDTQYF
-,-,TRBV9,TRBJ2-5,TGTGCCAGCAGCGTATCTGGGGGCGCGGCAGAGACCCAGTACTTC,CASSVSGGAAETQYF
TRBD1,-,TRBV29-1,TRBJ1-4,TGCAGCGTTGAGCGTTTCGGACAGGGTAATGAAAAACTGTTTTTT,CSVERFGQGNEKLFF
-,-,TRBV5-1,TRBJ2-1,TGCGCCAGCAGCTTGGGTTCGAGCTCCTACAATGAGCAGTTCTTC,CASSLGSSSYNEQFF
-,-,TRBV2,TRBJ1-3,TGTGCCAGCACCCGCGAGTTGGGGACAACTGGAAACACCATATATTTT,CASTRELGTTGNTIYF
TRBD2,-,TRBV6-2/TRBV6-3,TRBJ2-1,TGTGCCAGCAGACCTAGCGGGGGGGACAATGAGCAGTTCTTC,CASRPSGGDNEQFF
-,-,TRBV3-1/TRBV3-2,TRBJ1-6,TGTGCCAGCAGCCAAGAGGTGGGTTGGGGGGGCCCGAGGAATTCACCCCTCCACTTT,CASSQEVGWGGPRNSPLHF
TRBD1,-,TRBV6-1,TRBJ2-6,TGTGCCAGCAGTGACTGGGACAGGGTAGGCTCTGGGGCCAACGTCCTGACTTTC,CASSDWDRVGSGANVLTF
-,-,TRBV30,TRBJ2-3,TGTGCCTGGAGTGTAACAGGGGGGGCAGATACGCAGTATTTT,CAWSVTGGADTQYF
TRBD1,-,TRBV6-5,TRBJ1-2,TGTGCCAGCAGGGAGACAGGGGTCTACACCTTC,CASRETGVYTF
-,-,TRBV30,TRBJ1-6,TGTGCCTGGAGTGAGGGGAACTGGGGTTCACCCCTCCACTTT,CAWSEGNWGSPLHF
TRBD1,-,TRBV7-3,TRBJ2-3,TGTGCCAGCAGCATGAACAGGGGTACAGATACGCAGTATTTT,CASSMNRGTDTQYF
-,-,TRBV19,TRBJ2-5,TGTGCCAGTAGTTATTCGGGTGAGACCCAGTACTTC,CASSYSGETQYF
TRBD1,-,TRBV11-3,TRBJ2-2,TGTGCCAGCAGCTCTACCCGGGACAGGGAGGGCGGGGAGCTGTTTTTT,CASSSTRDREGGELFF
-,-,TRBV3-1/TRBV3-2,TRBJ1-1,TGTGCCAGCAGCCAAGATAGAGGGACTGAAGCTTTCTTT,CASSQDRGTEAFF
-,-,TRBV30,TRBJ1-4,TGTGCCTGGAGTGTGGGCCTGTCTAATGAAAAACTGTTTTTT,CAWSVGLSNEKLFF
-,-,TRBV5-4,TRBJ2-7,TGTGCCAGCAGCTTGGTGAGAACTAGCTCCTCCGAGCAGTACTTC,CASSLVRTSSSEQYF
TRBD1,-,TRBV24-1,TRBJ2-5,TGTGCCACCAGAGGGGGCTCAGAGACCCAGTACTTC,CATRGGSETQYF
-,-,TRBV11-2,TRBJ2-2,TGTGCCAGCAGCTTATTACATCCAGGGGTGACCGGGGAGCTGTTTTTT,CASSLLHPGVTGELFF
-,-,TRBV11-2,TRBJ1-1,TGTGCCAGCAGCTTCCTGGTTCAGGGCGAAGCTTTCTTT,CASSFLVQGEAFF
TRBD1,-,TRBV6-5,TRBJ1-3,TGTGCCAGTGGACAGGCCCTCTCTGGAAACACCATATATTTT,CASGQALSGNTIYF
-,few,TRBV5-4,TRBJ2-2,TGTGCCAGCAGCGTGCCGAGGGAGTATGGCACCGGGGAGCTGTTTTTT,CASSVPREYGTGELFF
TRBD1,-,TRBV18,TRBJ2-7,TGTGCCAGCTCGGAGGGACAGGGTGGCGGCGAGCAGTACTTC,CASSEGQGGGEQYF
TRBD1,few,TRBV19,TRBJ1-5,TGTGCCAGTAGTAGACAGGGTTTGAGTCAGCCCCAGCATTTT,CASSRQGLSQPQHF
-,-,TRBV5-5,TRBJ2-2,TGTGCCAGCAGGGGAGGGGGCACCGGGGAGCTGTTTTTT,CASRGGGTGELFF
-,-,TRBV7-6,TRBJ1-1,TGTGCCAGCAGCTTCACAGCCCCGATGAACACTGAAGCTTTCTTT,CASSFTAPMNTEAFF
-,-,TRBV11-2,TRBJ2-7,TGTGCCAGCAGCTTAGCTTACGAGCAGTACTTC,CASSLAYEQYF
-,-,TRBV12-3/TRBV12-4,TRBJ1-3,TGTGCCACCTTACCCTCACTTGGCACCATATATTTT,CATLPSLGTIYF
-,-,TRBV4-2,TRBJ2-3,TGTGCCAGCAGCCAAGAGTTAAGCGCAGATACGCAGTATTTT,CASSQELSADTQYF
-,once,TRBV7-2,TRBJ2-5,TGTGCCAGCAGGGCCAACACAGGGTCGGAAGAGACCCAGTACTTC,CASRANTGSEETQYF
-,-,TRBV28,TRBJ1-2,TGTGCCAGCACCCCCGGGGGACGGTTTAACTATGGCTACACCTTC,CASTPGGRFNYGYTF
TRBD1,-,TRBV6-4,TRBJ2-3,TGTGCCAGCTTGGGACAGGGGAGGACAGATACGCAGTATTTT,CASLGQGRTDTQYF
-,-,TRBV5-1,TRBJ1-1,TGCGCCAGCAGATTGGACATAAACACTGAAGCTTTCTTT,CASRLDINTEAFF
TRBD2,-,TRBV5-8,TRBJ2-1,TGTGCCAGCAACCAAGGACTAGCGGGGTACAATGAGCAGTTCTTC,CASNQGLAGYNEQFF
-,-,TRBV28,TRBJ1-5,TGTGCCAGCACTACGACAGGAGTTAGCAATCAGCCCCAGCATTTT,CASTTTGVSNQPQHF